The 28 T cell receptor beta chains below were found in one sample sequenced in a study of cytomegalovirus exposure and HLA in healthy donors. It was with 60 Vbeta and 13 Jbeta primers that the PCR ran. Some clones are missing from TCRdb's copy, which holds only in-frame ones; the method was immunoSEQ multiplex PCR. In the table there are under 250,000 clones, 81% of which are singletons. Sequencing was done on a sample of PBMCs. These TCRs come from a woman in her sixties or seventies in good health and CMV-seropositive.

The chain uses TRBV27 and TRBJ2-7, with 10 bases lining up with TRBD1. After removal of 3 bases from V and 5 bases from J, the junction contained 10 bases not matched to a gene. Germline V gene lookup returns CDR1 MNHEY and CDR2 SMNVEV (reference sequence). The CDR3 length is 16 residues. The CDR3 protein is CASSFLPGQGPHEQYF. CDR3 bases: TGTGCCAGCAGTTTCCTCCCGGGACAGGGGCCCCACGAGCAGTACTTC.

The V and J genes are TRBV15 and TRBJ2-5; D call uncertain. CDR1 LNHNV and CDR2 YYDKDF come from the germline V gene (reference sequence). Trimming removed 8 bases at V and 5 bases at J, with 12 bases between. This CDR3 spans 12 amino acids. In DNA form, the CDR3 reads TGTGCCACCCGAAGCGAGTTGGAGACCCAGTACTTC. This sequence encodes CATRSELETQYF.

This clone was seen a few times. This chain links TRBV27 with TRBJ1-2, with TRBD1 matching over 7 bases. CDR3 size: 17 residues. Germline-derived CDR1 and CDR2 are MNHEY and SMNVEV (reference sequence). The V gene end was trimmed by 4 bases and the J gene end by 5 bases; junction bases not matched to a gene: 16. CDR3 loop: CASSSRPDRVLMYGYTF. The CDR3 DNA sequence: TGTGCCAGCAGTTCCCGACCCGACAGGGTATTAATGTATGGCTACACCTTC.

The CDR3 DNA reads TGTGCCAGCAGCCTAGGGGGGCGCGACTACGAGCAGTACTTC. This translates into CASSLGGRDYEQYF. The chain recombines TRBV9 with TRBJ2-7; D tentatively fits TRBD1 or TRBD2 (6 bases each). There are 14 residues in the CDR3. Germline V gene data show CDR1 as SGDLS and CDR2 as YYNGEE. Trimming pared 4 bases from V and 3 bases from J, leaving 14 bases between. The entire variable domain, with the rest obtained from reference TRBV9 and TRBJ2-7, is as follows: DSGVTQTPKHLITATGQRVTLRCSPRSGDLSVYWYQQSLDQGLQFLIQYYNGEERAKGNILERFSAQQFPDLHSELNLSSLELGDSALYFCASSLGGRDYEQYFGPGTRLTVT.

The chain employs TRBV25-1 and TRBJ1-3; 8 nucleotides match TRBD1. Trimming removed 6 bases from V and 2 bases from J; junction bases left unmatched: 3. CDR3 length equals 14 residues. Germline assignment: CDR1 MGHDK and CDR2 SYGVNS. CDR3 loop: CASRTGAAGNTIYF. The CDR3 nucleotides read TGTGCCAGCAGGACAGGGGCCGCTGGAAACACCATATATTTT. Supplemented by reference TRBV25-1 and TRBJ1-3, the full variable domain reads EADIYQTPRYLVIGTGKKITLECSQTMGHDKMYWYQQDPGMELHLIHYSYGVNSTEKGDLSSESTVSRIRTEHFPLTLESARPSHTSQYLCASRTGAAGNTIYFGEGSWLTVV.

This rearrangement joins TRBV27 to TRBJ2-7; 8 bases line up with TRBD2. Looked up from germline, CDR1 is MNHEY and CDR2 is SMNVEV (reference sequence). The CDR3 sequence is 14 residues long. V trimming: 5 bases; J trimming: 5 bases; junction bases outside the gene matches: 8. The CDR3 sequence: CASSRRGALDEQYF. CDR3 in DNA: TGTGCCAGCAGTAGGCGGGGGGCACTTGACGAGCAGTACTTC.

The rearrangement links TRBV7-2 to TRBJ2-7; D gene unclear. The ends were cut back, 4 bases at V and 5 bases at J, with 9 bases in the middle. The CDR3 is 12 residues long. Looked up from germline, CDR1 is SGHTA and CDR2 is FQGNSA. This chain's CDR3 is CASSSRVHEQYF. The CDR3 DNA reads TGTGCCAGCAGCTCCCGGGTCCACGAGCAGTACTTC.

This clone came up once. J is TRBJ2-1 and V is TRBV28; 11 bases are a match to TRBD2. The CDR3 length is 16 residues. Germline loops: CDR1 MDHEN, CDR2 SYDVKM. V dropped 4 bases and J dropped 4; count of bases not matched to a gene: 6. The CDR3 loop is CASSSPGTSGYNEQFF. In DNA form, the CDR3 reads TGTGCCAGCAGTTCCCCCGGGACTAGCGGATACAATGAGCAGTTCTTC.

CDR3 loop: CASRILGQGPPQHF. The CDR3 DNA is TGTGCCAGCAGGATCTTAGGACAGGGGCCGCCCCAGCATTTT. J is TRBJ1-5 and V is TRBV28, with 9 bases identical to TRBD1. V was clipped by 6 bases and J by 9 bases; unmatched bases: 9. From germline, CDR1 is MDHEN and CDR2 SYDVKM. The CDR3 sequence is 14 residues long. Based on the CDR3 plus reference TRBV28 and TRBJ1-5, the full variable domain is DVKVTQSSRYLVKRTGEKVFLECVQDMDHENMFWYRQDPGLGLRLIYFSYDVKMKEKGDIPEGYSVSREKKERFSLILESASTNQTSMYLCASRILGQGPPQHFGDGTRLSIL.

The J gene is TRBJ1-1, the V gene TRBV6-5; D is ambiguous. V was trimmed by 7 bases and J by 3 bases, leaving 12 bases between them. CDR3 length: 13 amino acids. The V gene's germline CDR1 is MNHEY and CDR2 SVGAGI. The CDR3 coding sequence is TGTGCCAGCAACCCCGGGTGGGACACTGAAGCTTTCTTT. This encodes CASNPGWDTEAFF.

This chain uses TRBV11-1 with TRBJ1-4, with D uncertain. The CDR3 is made up of 14 amino acids. In germline, CDR1 is SGHAT, CDR2 FQDESV (reference sequence). Trimming cost V 1 base and J 7 bases, with 10 bases left between them. CDR3 DNA sequence: TGTGCCAGCAGCTTAGGCCTGTACGGTGAAAAACTGTTTTTT. Its protein is CASSLGLYGEKLFF.

The rearrangement links TRBV4-1 to TRBJ1-1; D uncertain. The CDR3 loop spans 12 amino acids. V lost 5 bases and J lost 3, with 7 bases in between. Per the germline V gene, CDR1 is MGHRA and CDR2 is YSYEKL. The chain's CDR3 is CASSSRDTEAFF. The CDR3 region has the DNA TGCGCCAGCAGCTCGAGAGACACTGAAGCTTTCTTT.

The chain joins TRBV29-1 to TRBJ1-2, with 9 bases that match TRBD1. Germline V gives CDR1 SQVTM, CDR2 ANQGSEA. V shed 6 bases and J 5 bases; nucleotides not matched to a gene: 7. CDR3 length: 13 amino acids. CDR3 loop: CSVRDRVEYGYTF. The CDR3 nucleotides are TGCAGCGTGAGGGACAGGGTGGAGTATGGCTACACCTTC. Full variable domain (outside the CDR3, taken from reference TRBV29-1 and TRBJ1-2): SAVISQKPSRDICQRGTSLTIQCQVDSQVTMMFWYRQQPGQSLTLIATANQGSEATYESGFVIDKFPISRPNLTFSTLTVSNMSPEDSSIYLCSVRDRVEYGYTFGSGTRLTVV.

The chain recombines TRBV5-6 with TRBJ2-3, with TRBD1 matching over 10 bases. V was clipped by 6 bases and J by 6 bases; unmatched bases: 10. The germline CDR1 and CDR2 sequences are SGHDT and YYEEEE. CDR3 length: 15 amino acids. In nucleotides, the CDR3 is TGTGCCAGCACCTCCCGGACAGGGGGGTGGGATACGCAGTATTTT. This gives the protein CASTSRTGGWDTQYF.

This rearrangement joins TRBV4-1 to TRBJ2-3, with 13 bases lining up with TRBD2. Germline V CDR1 and CDR2: MGHRA, YSYEKL. V lost 4 bases to trimming and J lost 1 base; unmatched junction nucleotides: 8. The CDR3 totals 18 residues. This chain's CDR3 is CASSLFAGTSGGTDTQYF. DNA of the CDR3: TGCGCCAGCAGCCTCTTTGCCGGGACTAGCGGGGGCACAGATACGCAGTATTTT.

The V call is TRBV25-1, the J call TRBJ2-1; 9 bases map to TRBD1. The CDR3 extends over 16 amino acids. CDR1 is MGHDK and CDR2 is SYGVNS in the germline V gene. Germline trimming cut 7 bases from V and 7 bases from J; bases unmatched to any gene: 14. The chain's CDR3 is CASISRKQGAQNEQFF. The DNA for the CDR3 is TGTGCCAGCATCTCTCGAAAACAGGGGGCGCAGAATGAGCAGTTCTTC.

On this clone itself: The same CDR3 arises from other DNA sequences in this sample as well. The gene calls are TRBV5-1 and TRBJ2-2, with D possibly being TRBD1 (6 bases). CDR3 size: 15 residues. V was cut by 3 bases and J by 0 bases, with 9 bases left in between. Germline loops: CDR1 SGHRS, CDR2 YFSETQ. This chain's CDR3 is CASSSGQTNTGELFF. The CDR3 DNA is TGCGCCAGCAGCTCGGGACAAACGAACACCGGGGAGCTGTTTTTT.

A single count supports this clone. V and J are TRBV6-6 and TRBJ2-5; 10 bases fit TRBD2. V shed 5 bases and J 5 bases; nucleotides not matched to a gene: 5. There are 14 residues in the CDR3. Germline lookup yields CDR1 MNHNY and CDR2 SVGAGI (reference sequence). As DNA, the CDR3 is TGTGCCAGCAGTAGCGGGAGGGACCTGGAGACCCAGTACTTC. This gives the protein CASSSGRDLETQYF.

This sequence joins TRBV5-1 and TRBJ2-3; 7 nucleotides line up with TRBD1. This CDR3 has 14 amino acids. The V and J ends lost 2 bases and 2 bases, in that order; junction bases with no gene match: 2. Germline V gene lookup returns CDR1 SGHRS and CDR2 YFSETQ. CDR3 sequence reads: CASSFGQDTDTQYF. For the CDR3, the DNA is TGCGCCAGCAGCTTCGGACAGGACACAGATACGCAGTATTTT. The full variable domain, with the rest looked up from reference TRBV5-1 and TRBJ2-3, is KAGVTQTPRYLIKTRGQQVTLSCSPISGHRSVSWYQQTPGQGLQFLFEYFSETQRNKGNFPGRFSGRQFSNSRSEMNVSTLELGDSALYLCASSFGQDTDTQYFGPGTRLTVL.

This chain's CDR3 is CASSTTGGAYGYTF. The CDR3 bases are TGTGCCAGCAGCACGACAGGGGGCGCCTATGGCTACACCTTC. This chain links TRBV5-4 with TRBJ1-2; 10 nucleotides match TRBD1. CDR1 and CDR2 (germline): SGHNT, YYREEE (reference sequence). Losses at the gene ends were 4 bases for V and 4 bases for J; bases not matched to a gene: 4. This CDR3 is 14 amino acids long.

This clone came up a few times. The genes are TRBV5-1 and TRBJ2-7; 12 positions match TRBD2. Germline CDR1 SGHRS, CDR2 YFSETQ. After removal of 4 bases from V and 0 bases from J, the junction contained 5 bases not matched to a gene. CDR3 length: 16 residues. The CDR3 DNA reads TGCGCCAGCAGCGCAACTAGCGGGAGGAGCTCCTACGAGCAGTACTTC. It translates to CASSATSGRSSYEQYF.

The chain links TRBV4-1 to TRBJ2-1; D might be TRBD2 (5 bases). V lost 1 base to trimming and J lost 0 bases, with 7 bases between them. This CDR3 has 15 amino acids. Germline values: CDR1 MGHRA, CDR2 YSYEKL. The CDR3 loop is CASSQAGSSYNEQFF. CDR3 DNA sequence: TGCGCCAGCAGCCAAGCGGGGAGCTCCTACAATGAGCAGTTCTTC.

Notes on this clone: The same CDR3 arises from other DNA sequences in this sample as well. The chain uses TRBV29-1 and TRBJ2-7; a weak D match, TRBD2 (5 bases). V dropped 6 bases and J dropped 1 base, with 13 bases sitting between them. CDR1 and CDR2 (germline): SQVTM, ANQGSEA. The CDR3 sequence is 13 residues long. The DNA for the CDR3 is TGCAGCGTGGTCGGACTTGGGTCCTACGAGCAGTACTTC. Amino acid sequence: CSVVGLGSYEQYF.

Comments on this clone: Distinct nucleotide sequences in the sample also encode this CDR3. The chain uses TRBV27 and TRBJ1-1; no reliable D call. V gave up 2 bases and J gave up 8 bases, with 18 bases separating them. In germline, CDR1 is MNHEY, CDR2 SMNVEV (reference sequence). This CDR3 comprises 15 residues. The CDR3 DNA reads TGTGCCAGCAGTTTAAATTGGTTAGAGGGCACCGAAGCTTTCTTT. It is translated as CASSLNWLEGTEAFF.

The chain combines TRBV7-2 with TRBJ2-3, with D possibly matching TRBD2 (6 bases). Trimming removed 5 bases from V and 2 bases from J, with 11 bases in between. The CDR3 covers 14 residues. Germline V CDR1 and CDR2: SGHTA, FQGNSA. The chain's CDR3 is CASSPERATDTQYF. CDR3 bases: TGTGCCAGCAGCCCAGAGCGGGCCACAGATACGCAGTATTTT. Filled out from reference TRBV7-2 and TRBJ2-3, the complete variable domain reads GAGVSQSPSNKVTEKGKDVELRCDPISGHTALYWYRQSLGQGLEFLIYFQGNSAPDKSGLPSDRFSAERTGGSVSTLTIQRTQQEDSAVYLCASSPERATDTQYFGPGTRLTVL.

This sequence joins TRBV18 and TRBJ1-1; 10 nucleotides line up with TRBD1. V shed 3 bases, J shed 5 bases, and the junction held 15 bases outside the gene matches. Germline CDR1 KGHSH, CDR2 LQKENI. The CDR3 extends over 18 amino acids. In nucleotides, the CDR3 is TGTGCCAGCTCACCGAACCAAATTGCGGGGACAGGGGCAACTGAAGCTTTCTTT. It translates to CASSPNQIAGTGATEAFF.

This clone was counted a few times. This rearrangement joins TRBV27 to TRBJ1-2; no definite D call. This CDR3 comprises 12 residues. The V gene lost 10 bases and the J gene lost 4 bases, with 13 bases spanning the gap. CDR1 and CDR2 from the germline V gene are MNHEY and SMNVEV (reference sequence). The CDR3 is CATSRVLYGYTF. CDR3 bases: TGTGCCACTTCGAGGGTCCTCTATGGCTACACCTTC.

This rearrangement joins TRBV12-5 to TRBJ2-2, with a tentative D call TRBD2 (6 bases). The CDR3 loop spans 14 amino acids. Between the trimmed V and J ends, which lost 5 bases and 6 bases, there was a span of 13 bases. Germline V gene sequence: CDR1 LGHNT, CDR2 FRNRAP. For the CDR3, the DNA is TGTGCTAGTGGTAGGGACTTTGCATCCGGGGAGCTGTTTTTT. Amino acids: CASGRDFASGELFF.